This entry describes one T cell receptor beta chain. As handled by the study authors: Using reference gene primer amplification, nucleated cell counts were estimated. Method: immunoSEQ multiplex PCR; TCRdb's copy keeps in-frame clones and lacks some. V, J and clone size derive from that table, while D and trimming were established from the DNA sequence. The table includes about 200,000 clones, 90% to 95% detected once. This CDR3 is built from 15 residues. V shed 3 bases, J shed 10 bases, and the junction held 10 bases outside the gene matches. Germline V gene lookup returns CDR1 MNHNS and CDR2 SASEGT. The sample comes from a study of blood T cell repertoires in COVID-19. Seattle patients were enrolled while actively infected and followed longitudinally.

The rearrangement links TRBV6-1 to TRBJ2-1; 9 bases line up with TRBD2. The receptor comes from a man aged 30 to 45 with COVID-19, enrolled during active disease. The specimen sequenced was peripheral blood. The CDR3 reads CASSDPGLAGNEQFF. DNA for the CDR3: TGTGCCAGCAGTGACCCGGGGCTAGCGGGGAACGAGCAGTTCTTC.